This T cell receptor beta chain was recovered during a study of CD8 T cells in Susac syndrome. Notes on the study in general: That the number of individuals in its TCR sequencing and HLA analysis was relatively small was acknowledged by the study.

A quantity of about 0.5 to 1 ug RNA underwent reverse transcription using random hexamers. Using its own MiXCR run on the immunoSEQ multiplex PCR reads, TCRdb lists one record per CDR3 protein. The sample holds roughly 60,000 distinct CDR3 sequences, just over 90% seen once. With regard to this clonotype: The antigen remains unidentified.

Germline V gene lookup returns CDR1 MGHRA and CDR2 YSYEKL. This CDR3 region has 12 residues. Trimming left V 4 bases short and J 1 base short, with 4 bases between. Age- and sex-matched healthy donors served as the control group. It was negative isolation that provided the CD8+ and CD4+ T cells, whereas TEMRA cells were enriched by FACS. Material for sequencing was CD8+ T cells from PBMCs. V and J are TRBV4-1 and TRBJ1-1; D remains unclear. The TCR originated in a human donor in good health. The CDR3 DNA reads as TGCGCCAGCAGCCGAGGGAACACTGAAGCTTTCTTT. Translation gives CASSRGNTEAFF.